The sequence of this TCR beta chain was determined in a study of cytomegalovirus exposure and HLA in healthy donors. Broader study findings: TRBV6-2, TRBV6-3 and other indistinguishable V segments were excluded.

The germline CDR1 and CDR2 sequences are SGHNT and YENEEA. CDR3 length equals 14 residues. Deletions cut 2 bases from V and 2 bases from J, with 9 bases between. Concerning this clone itself: The antigen remains unidentified.

PCR employed 60 Vbeta and 13 Jbeta primers. Measured with immunoSEQ multiplex PCR; TCRdb has only the in-frame clones, and not every one. The table lists roughly 220,000 clones, 70% to 80% of them singletons. The specimen was PBMCs. This TCR derives from a woman aged 25 to 39 in good health and CMV-seronegative. The chain joins TRBV11-3 to TRBJ1-2, with a possible D match to TRBD1 (5 bases). CDR3 loop: CASSLTKGNYGYTF. DNA of the CDR3: TGTGCCAGCAGCTTAACGAAGGGGAACTATGGCTACACCTTC.